This section outlines one T cell receptor (beta chain) sequence together with its context. As yet, its antigen is unknown. This sample was included in a study of monozygotic twins with inflammatory bowel disease. Study conclusions and caveats: Patient repertoires may carry noise from differing immunosuppressive treatments.

Whole-blood total RNA was extracted without T cell sorting. CDR1 and CDR2 from the germline V gene are SGHRS and YFSETQ. CDR3 length: 14 residues. Each TCR library consumed approximately 3,500 ng of total RNA. With about 15 and 9 cycles respectively, two nested PCRs were carried out on TCRalpha and TCRbeta cDNA. From its re-call of the 5' RACE reads, TCRdb lists each CDR3 protein once, without DNA. The sample includes about 140,000 distinct CDR3 sequences. The sample consisted of blood. The J gene is TRBJ1-2, the V gene TRBV5-1. This receptor was identified in a human donor with ulcerative colitis or Crohn's disease, or a healthy co-twin of an affected twin (not recorded which). The CDR3 is CASSLAGGGRSYTF.